The rows below give T cell receptor beta chains drawn from one sample of a study of OX40 agonist ivuxolimab in advanced cancers. TCRdb keeps only in-frame clones here, not all; method: immunoSEQ multiplex PCR. The sample contains roughly 66,000 clones, around four fifths of which appear only once. Source: CD4+ or CD8+ T cells sorted from blood, taken in a trial of the OX40 agonist ivuxolimab. These receptors were collected from an adult with an advanced solid tumor such as melanoma, head and neck, liver or kidney cancer. The CDR3 runs from the conserved cysteine through the conserved F or W. The D gene is left open where the match is weak. Part of the rows lack a size; the others show once, few, many or a class for expanded clones.

.,.,TRBJ2-1,TRBV5-1,TGCGCCAGCGGAGAAGAGAAATTACAGAGGGGCTCCTACAATGAGCAGTTCTTC,CASGEEKLQRGSYNEQFF
.,.,TRBJ2-7,TRBV10-1,TGCGCCAGCAGCGATTATGCCTCAGCGGCCACCTCCTACGAGCAGTACTTC,CASSDYASAATSYEQYF
.,.,TRBJ1-5,TRBV2,TGTGCCAGCAGTGTTGGGCTCTCCCAGCCCCAGCATTTT,CASSVGLSQPQHF
.,.,TRBJ2-1,TRBV20-1,TGCAGTGCCAAACCCCTCAATGAGCAGTTCTTC,CSAKPLNEQFF
TRBD2,.,TRBJ2-7,TRBV6-5,TGTGCCAGCAGTTACTCGGGGGGACTAAGCTACGAGCAGTACTTC,CASSYSGGLSYEQYF
TRBD2,.,TRBJ2-4,TRBV2,TGTGCCAGCAGAATACTAGCGTCCAAAAACATTCAGTACTTC,CASRILASKNIQYF
.,.,TRBJ1-2,TRBV9,TGTGCCAGCAACACTCTTCACTATGGCTACACCTTC,CASNTLHYGYTF
.,.,TRBJ1-1,TRBV14,TGTGCCAGCAGCCCTCGACAGAGGAACACTGAAGCTTTCTTT,CASSPRQRNTEAFF
TRBD2,.,TRBJ2-1,TRBV7-9,TGTGCCAGCAGTAAGGATAGCGGGAGATACAATGAGCAGTTCTTC,CASSKDSGRYNEQFF
TRBD2,.,TRBJ2-5,TRBV27,TGTGCCAGCAGCAACCGGGGGACTAGCGGGAGGCCCCCAGAGACCCAGTACTTC,CASSNRGTSGRPPETQYF
.,.,TRBJ2-5,TRBV28,TGTGCCACCCCGATGCGAGGGTCCGAGGAGACCCAGTACTTC,CATPMRGSEETQYF
.,.,TRBJ1-3,TRBV28,TGTGCCAGCACCGCAGACTCCGGGAACACCATATATTTT,CASTADSGNTIYF
TRBD2,.,TRBJ2-5,TRBV6-1,TGTGCCAGCAGTGGGGGGGTAGCGGGCACCTCACAAGAGACCCAGTACTTC,CASSGGVAGTSQETQYF
.,.,TRBJ1-5,TRBV2,TGTGCCAGCAGTGAAGGACAGGGCAATCAGCCCCAGCATTTT,CASSEGQGNQPQHF
.,.,TRBJ2-7,TRBV9,TGTGCCAGCAGCTCTGACTCCTACGAGCAGTACTTC,CASSSDSYEQYF
.,.,TRBJ2-4,TRBV28,TGTGCCAGCAGCCCGACAGGGAGGGTTCAGTACTTC,CASSPTGRVQYF
.,.,TRBJ2-1,TRBV15,TGTGCCACCAGGGTTGGAGGGGGCGGAGTATACAATGAGCAGTTCTTC,CATRVGGGGVYNEQFF
.,.,TRBJ2-3,TRBV7-8,TGTGCCAGCAGACCGATGACTAGTTCAGATACGCAGTATTTT,CASRPMTSSDTQYF
.,.,TRBJ2-2,TRBV28,TGTGCCAGCAGTTCGTCCGTCTGGGCCGGGGAGCTGTTTTTT,CASSSSVWAGELFF
TRBD2,.,TRBJ2-7,TRBV19,TGTGCCAGTAGTATAATGGTCAGCGGGAGACCCTACGAGCAGTACTTC,CASSIMVSGRPYEQYF
.,.,TRBJ1-5,TRBV7-2,TGTGCCAGCAGCGTACAGGGCCCTCAGCCCCAGCATTTT,CASSVQGPQPQHF
TRBD2,.,TRBJ2-2,TRBV9,TGTGCCAGCAGCTCTTTTTCGCGGGCGGGAGGCCGAGCCGGGGAGCTGTTTTTT,CASSSFSRAGGRAGELFF
TRBD1,.,TRBJ2-7,TRBV6-6,TGTGCCAGCAGGGCCACAGGGGGCTTTGGCGAGCAGTACTTC,CASRATGGFGEQYF
.,.,TRBJ1-4,TRBV25-1,TGTGCCAGCAGCCCGGGGGGGAATAATGAAAAACTGTTTTTT,CASSPGGNNEKLFF
TRBD2,once,TRBJ2-5,TRBV2,TGTGCCAGCAGGAAGACAACTAGCGGGAGGGGTACAGAGACCCAGTACTTC,CASRKTTSGRGTETQYF
TRBD2,.,TRBJ2-2,TRBV18,TGTGCCAGCTCTCGGACTAGCGAGAACACCGGGGAGCTGTTTTTT,CASSRTSENTGELFF
TRBD2,.,TRBJ2-3,TRBV15,TGTGCCACCAGCAGAGATGTGGCGGGAGGAATAACAGATACGCAGTATTTT,CATSRDVAGGITDTQYF
.,.,TRBJ2-7,TRBV7-2,TGTGCCAGCAGCTTCGGCCGGCGGGAGCAGTACTTC,CASSFGRREQYF
.,few,TRBJ1-5,TRBV28,TGTGCCAGCACCCTCGTGGGGCGCAAGGTTCAGCCCCAGCATTTT,CASTLVGRKVQPQHF
.,.,TRBJ2-1,TRBV6-4,TGTGCCAGCAGTGACTCGAAAGCGGAACTACCTGAGGGCTCCTACAATGAGCAGTTCTTC,CASSDSKAELPEGSYNEQFF
.,once,TRBJ2-1,TRBV4-2,TGTGCCAGCAGCCAAGACGGACGGGAGACCAATGAGCAGTTCTTC,CASSQDGRETNEQFF
.,.,TRBJ2-5,TRBV30,TGTGCCTGGAGAGGGAACTCCGAGACCCAGTACTTC,CAWRGNSETQYF
.,.,TRBJ2-3,TRBV11-3,TGTGCCAGCAGCTTGAGACAAGGCACAGATACGCAGTATTTT,CASSLRQGTDTQYF
.,.,TRBJ2-2,TRBV7-2,TGTGCCAGCAGCTTGGCAGGGCGGACCACCGGGGAGCTGTTTTTT,CASSLAGRTTGELFF
.,.,TRBJ2-3,TRBV7-2,TGTGCCAGCAGCTTAAACGGGGGAGGCACAGATACGCAGTATTTT,CASSLNGGGTDTQYF
TRBD2,.,TRBJ2-3,TRBV5-1,TGCGCCAGCAGCTCTCGGACTAGCGGCCCCACAGATACGCAGTATTTT,CASSSRTSGPTDTQYF
TRBD2,.,TRBJ2-7,TRBV4-3,TGCGCCAGCAGCATCGGACTAGCGGGAGGGTTAAGCTACGAGCAGTACTTC,CASSIGLAGGLSYEQYF